The 24 T cell receptor beta chains given below trace back to one sample, sequenced in a study of T cells in narcolepsy (dated by TCRdb to the late 2010s). Libraries came from the immunoSEQ multiplex PCR assay. What TCRdb holds here is the immuneACCESS table cut down to in-frame rearrangements. Part of the clones is not present; checked against another copy, under half of the missing clones reflect an unresolved V gene, and the others are unexplained. This sample lists about 40,000 clones; approximately 88% were detected once. Jointly, the top ten make up around 1.3% of the sample. Sequencing used CD45RA- memory CD4+ T cells from PBMCs. In light of the paper, this sample's cell subset or site label describes: memory T cells sorted ex vivo from peripheral blood. The receptors were gathered from a human donor with narcolepsy.

The rearrangement uses TRBV5-1 and TRBJ2-6, with D unclear. V was cut by 0 bases and J by 0 bases, with 4 bases left in between. CDR1 and CDR2 (germline): SGHRS, YFSETQ. This CDR3 comprises 15 residues. The CDR3 coding sequence is TGCGCCAGCAGCTTGGAACCCTCTGGGGCCAACGTCCTGACTTTC. This encodes CASSLEPSGANVLTF.

This chain connects TRBV7-7 to TRBJ2-1; 9 bases match TRBD2. The CDR3 is made up of 15 amino acids. V lost 5 bases, J lost 8 bases, and 10 bases stayed unmatched. Germline assignment: CDR1 SSHAT and CDR2 FNYEAQ (reference sequence). The CDR3 loop reads CASSPGASGNDEQFF. CDR3 in DNA: TGTGCCAGCAGCCCCGGCGCTAGCGGGAACGATGAGCAGTTCTTC.

This clone was recorded a few times. The chain employs TRBV19 and TRBJ1-5, with D possibly TRBD1 on 5 matching bases. V shed 9 bases and J shed 6 bases, with 24 bases lying between them. CDR3 length: 16 residues. Germline CDR1 and CDR2: LNHDA and SQIVND (reference sequence). The CDR3 is CARTSPGPRGGQPQHF. CDR3 coding DNA: TGTGCCAGAACCAGCCCGGGACCGAGAGGCGGTCAGCCCCAGCATTTT. The whole variable domain, filled in from reference TRBV19 and TRBJ1-5, reads DGGITQSPKYLFRKEGQNVTLSCEQNLNHDAMYWYRQDPGQGLRLIYYSQIVNDFQKGDIAEGYSVSREKKESFPLTVTSAQKNPTAFYLCARTSPGPRGGQPQHFGDGTRLSIL.

The chain employs TRBV12-5 and TRBJ1-1; TRBD1 aligns across 7 bases. CDR1 is LGHNT, CDR2 FRNRAP, per germline. This CDR3 is 17 amino acids long. The ends lost 3 bases at V and 0 bases at J; junction bases unmatched: 10. Here the CDR3 reads CASGFRDSLFMNTEAFF. The CDR3 bases are TGTGCTAGTGGTTTTAGGGACAGTTTATTCATGAACACTGAAGCTTTCTTT.

The rearrangement joins TRBV7-2 to TRBJ1-2; D is possibly TRBD1 (6 bases). The CDR3 totals 12 residues. Per the germline V gene, CDR1 is SGHTA and CDR2 is FQGNSA. V lost 5 bases and J 6 bases, leaving 10 bases between the germline ends. The CDR3 loop is CASSPEGDGYTF. The CDR3 region has the DNA TGTGCCAGCAGCCCAGAGGGGGATGGCTACACCTTC. The full variable domain, rest sourced from reference TRBV7-2 and TRBJ1-2, is GAGVSQSPSNKVTEKGKDVELRCDPISGHTALYWYRQSLGQGLEFLIYFQGNSAPDKSGLPSDRFSAERTGGSVSTLTIQRTQQEDSAVYLCASSPEGDGYTFGSGTRLTVV.

Notes on this clone: This sample also contains other DNA sequences that code for the same CDR3. The chain joins TRBV4-1 to TRBJ2-2; 14 bases match TRBD2. The germline gives CDR1 MGHRA, CDR2 YSYEKL. V was clipped by 4 bases and J by 4 bases; unmatched bases: 5. The CDR3 has 17 residues. The CDR3 loop is CASSRLAGGLGTGELFF. The CDR3 region has the DNA TGCGCCAGCAGCCGACTAGCGGGGGGGCTTGGCACCGGGGAGCTGTTTTTT.

The chain employs TRBV5-8 and TRBJ2-3, with D tentatively TRBD1 (6 bases). Germline CDR1 reads SGHTS; CDR2 reads YDEGEE. The CDR3 has 16 residues. Trimming took 1 base from V and 4 from J, leaving 16 bases between them. CDR3 residues: CASSLLVRQDADTQYF. The CDR3 nucleotides read TGTGCCAGCAGCTTGTTAGTTCGACAGGACGCAGATACGCAGTATTTT.

J is TRBJ2-2 and V is TRBV2; D may be TRBD2 (5 bases). CDR3 length: 14 residues. V lost 7 bases to trimming and J lost 2 bases, with 11 bases between them. The germline V gene encodes CDR1 SNHLY and CDR2 FYNNEI. The CDR3 DNA sequence: TGTGCCAGCACCAAGGACTTTAACACCGGGGAGCTGTTTTTT. The encoded protein is CASTKDFNTGELFF.

The chain is built from TRBV7-8 and TRBJ2-1, with TRBD2 matching over 9 bases. The CDR3 consists of 15 residues. V trimming: 6 bases; J trimming: 6 bases; junction bases outside the gene matches: 9. Per the germline V gene, CDR1 is SGHVS and CDR2 is FQNEAQ. DNA for the CDR3: TGTGCCAGCAGTCGAGGGGGGACTAGCTTCAATGAGCAGTTCTTC. Translating it yields CASSRGGTSFNEQFF.

J is TRBJ1-3 and V is TRBV10-3, with D unresolved. CDR3 size: 13 residues. The germline gives CDR1 ENHRY, CDR2 SYGVKD. Trimming took 10 bases from V and 4 from J, leaving 14 bases between them. For the CDR3, the DNA is TGTGCCACCAAACAGCCGCGGGGAAACACCATATATTTT. It encodes CATKQPRGNTIYF.

The chain links TRBV11-2 to TRBJ2-7, with 7 bases aligning to TRBD1. The CDR3 has 12 amino acids. Looked up from germline, CDR1 is SGHAT and CDR2 is FQNNGV. The ends lost 6 bases at V and 3 bases at J; junction bases unmatched: 2. The CDR3: CASRRDSYEQYF. The CDR3 DNA reads TGTGCCAGCAGACGGGACAGCTACGAGCAGTACTTC.

The rearrangement links TRBV4-1 to TRBJ2-7; the match to TRBD1 covers 7 bases. Germline lookup yields CDR1 MGHRA and CDR2 YSYEKL. Trimming removed 3 bases from V and 2 bases from J; junction bases left unmatched: 4. This CDR3 spans 14 amino acids. CDR3 sequence (DNA): TGCGCCAGCAGCCATCCCGGGACAGCCTACGAGCAGTACTTC. This codes for CASSHPGTAYEQYF.

This clone was counted once. This rearrangement joins TRBV7-2 to TRBJ2-7, with a tentative D call TRBD1 (5 bases). Germline CDR1 is SGHTA and CDR2 is FQGNSA. V was shortened by 0 bases and J by 0 bases, with 12 bases between the two germline ends. The CDR3 sequence is 16 residues long. The CDR3 sequence is CASSLALGRSSYEQYF. The CDR3 DNA follows: TGTGCCAGCAGCTTAGCGCTGGGGCGAAGCTCCTACGAGCAGTACTTC.

The chain has TRBV28 and TRBJ2-3; 10 bases are shared with TRBD2. Losses at the gene ends were 4 bases for V and 6 bases for J; bases not matched to a gene: 7. CDR1 and CDR2 from the germline V gene are MDHEN and SYDVKM. This CDR3 contains 15 residues. The CDR3, as DNA: TGTGCCAGCAGTTCTAGCGGGAGTGGGCGGGATACGCAGTATTTT. Protein sequence: CASSSSGSGRDTQYF.

V gene TRBV7-2 combines with J gene TRBJ1-3, with D possibly TRBD1 on 6 matching bases. Trimming removed 5 bases from V and 4 bases from J, with 9 bases in between. The CDR3 length is 13 residues. CDR1 and CDR2 (germline): SGHTA, FQGNSA. CDR3 sequence reads: CASSDGQGNTIYF. The DNA of the CDR3 is TGTGCCAGCAGCGACGGACAGGGAAACACCATATATTTT.

The V gene is TRBV2, the J gene TRBJ2-2; 7 positions match TRBD1. The CDR3 is 13 amino acids. From germline, CDR1 is SNHLY and CDR2 FYNNEI. V was pared by 5 bases and J by 4 bases, with 1 base of the junction left unmatched. CDR3 sequence reads: CASSYRGTGELFF. In DNA form, the CDR3 reads TGTGCCAGCAGTTACAGGGGCACCGGGGAGCTGTTTTTT.

The genes are TRBV11-1 and TRBJ1-1; the D gene is possibly TRBD1 (5 bases). CDR1 SGHAT and CDR2 FQDESV come from the germline V gene (reference sequence). V lost 1 base and J 5 bases, leaving 14 bases between the germline ends. This CDR3 comprises 15 residues. CDR3 DNA sequence: TGTGCCAGCAGCTTAGAGGTGAAGGGGATGACTGAAGCTTTCTTT. It encodes CASSLEVKGMTEAFF.

The gene calls are TRBV29-1 and TRBJ1-2; the D gene is possibly TRBD1 (5 bases). CDR1 is SQVTM and CDR2 is ANQGSEA in the germline V gene. V lost 5 bases and J 0 bases, leaving 7 bases between the germline ends. This CDR3 region has 12 residues. CDR3 sequence (DNA): TGCAGCGTTAGGGGAGCTAACTATGGCTACACCTTC. It is translated as CSVRGANYGYTF. The variable domain in full, with the rest retrieved from reference TRBV29-1 and TRBJ1-2, is SAVISQKPSRDICQRGTSLTIQCQVDSQVTMMFWYRQQPGQSLTLIATANQGSEATYESGFVIDKFPISRPNLTFSTLTVSNMSPEDSSIYLCSVRGANYGYTFGSGTRLTVV.

The V call is TRBV11-3, the J call TRBJ2-7; possibly TRBD2 for D (6 bases). The V gene's germline CDR1 is SGHNT and CDR2 YENEEA. The CDR3 extends over 14 amino acids. V was shortened by 1 base and J by 2 bases, with 9 bases between the two germline ends. CDR3 region: CASSLVAGPYEQYF. In DNA, the CDR3 is TGTGCCAGCAGCTTAGTCGCGGGGCCCTACGAGCAGTACTTC.

V and J are TRBV4-3 and TRBJ2-5; unclear D gene. The J call is uncertain, as TRBJ2-7 better fits the DNA end. This CDR3 comprises 15 residues. Germline V gene lookup returns CDR1 LGHNA and CDR2 YSLEER. The CDR3 coding sequence is TGCGCCAGCAGCCGATACTCCGCAGGTCCCTACGAGCAGTACTTC. Protein product: CASSRYSAGPYEQYF.

This CDR3 is CASSYSSTGHYEQYF. Written as DNA, the CDR3 is TGTGCCAGCAGTTACTCATCGACAGGGCACTACGAGCAGTACTTC. The chain carries TRBV6-5 and TRBJ2-7, with 7 bases aligning to TRBD1. Germline V lookup: CDR1 MNHEY, CDR2 SVGAGI. This CDR3 is 15 amino acids long. V shed 0 bases and J 3 bases; nucleotides not matched to a gene: 5.

This clone showed up just once. V and J are TRBV5-1 and TRBJ2-3, with a possible D match to TRBD2 (6 bases). Trimming stripped 1 base from V and 6 bases from J, with 12 bases between. The CDR3 totals 14 residues. In germline, CDR1 is SGHRS, CDR2 YFSETQ. For the CDR3, the DNA is TGCGCCAGCAGCTTGCGGGGGATATCGGATACGCAGTATTTT. Its translation: CASSLRGISDTQYF.

The rearrangement uses TRBV15 and TRBJ1-1; no definite D call. V was clipped by 0 bases and J by 1 base, with 6 bases between them. Per the germline V gene, CDR1 is LNHNV and CDR2 is YYDKDF (reference sequence). CDR3 length: 14 residues. CDR3 in amino acids: CATSRDNSNTEAFF. The CDR3 DNA sequence: TGTGCCACCAGCAGAGATAACTCGAACACTGAAGCTTTCTTT.

This chain joins TRBV4-1 and TRBJ2-7, with 7 positions matching TRBD2. There are 18 residues in the CDR3. The junction had 11 bases not matched to a gene; V was cut back by 0 bases and J by 0 bases. In germline, CDR1 is MGHRA, CDR2 YSYEKL. The chain's CDR3 is CASSQDLWEGLRSYEQYF. CDR3 nucleotides: TGCGCCAGCAGCCAAGATCTGTGGGAGGGACTACGCTCCTACGAGCAGTACTTC.